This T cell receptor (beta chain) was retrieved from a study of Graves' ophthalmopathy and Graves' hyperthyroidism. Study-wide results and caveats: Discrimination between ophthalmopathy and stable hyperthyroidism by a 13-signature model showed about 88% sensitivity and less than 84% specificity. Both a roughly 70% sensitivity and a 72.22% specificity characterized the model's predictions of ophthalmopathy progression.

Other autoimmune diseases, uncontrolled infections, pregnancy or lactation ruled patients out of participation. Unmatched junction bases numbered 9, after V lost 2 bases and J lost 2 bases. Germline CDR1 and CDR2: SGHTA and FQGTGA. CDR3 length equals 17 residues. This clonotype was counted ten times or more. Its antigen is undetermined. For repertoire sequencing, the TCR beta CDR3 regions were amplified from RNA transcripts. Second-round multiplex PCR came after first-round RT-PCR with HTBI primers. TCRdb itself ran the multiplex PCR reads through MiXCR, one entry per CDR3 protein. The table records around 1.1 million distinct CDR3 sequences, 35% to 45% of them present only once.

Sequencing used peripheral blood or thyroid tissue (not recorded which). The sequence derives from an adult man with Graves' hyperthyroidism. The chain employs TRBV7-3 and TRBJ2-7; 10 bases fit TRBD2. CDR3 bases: TGTGCCAGCAGCTTAGGGACTAGCGCAGACCAAGCCTACGAGCAGTACTTC. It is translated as CASSLGTSADQAYEQYF.